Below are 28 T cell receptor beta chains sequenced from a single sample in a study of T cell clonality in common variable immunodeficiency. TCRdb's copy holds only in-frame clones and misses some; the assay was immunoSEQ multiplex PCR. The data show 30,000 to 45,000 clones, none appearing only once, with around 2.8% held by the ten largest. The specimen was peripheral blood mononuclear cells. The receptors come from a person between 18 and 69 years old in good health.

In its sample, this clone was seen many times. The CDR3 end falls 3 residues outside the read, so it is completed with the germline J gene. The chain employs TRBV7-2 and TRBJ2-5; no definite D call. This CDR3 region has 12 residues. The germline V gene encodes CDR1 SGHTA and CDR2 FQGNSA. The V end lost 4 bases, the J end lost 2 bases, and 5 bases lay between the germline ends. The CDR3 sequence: CASSSSQETQYF. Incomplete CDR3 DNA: TGTGCCAGCAGCTCATCACAAGAGACC.

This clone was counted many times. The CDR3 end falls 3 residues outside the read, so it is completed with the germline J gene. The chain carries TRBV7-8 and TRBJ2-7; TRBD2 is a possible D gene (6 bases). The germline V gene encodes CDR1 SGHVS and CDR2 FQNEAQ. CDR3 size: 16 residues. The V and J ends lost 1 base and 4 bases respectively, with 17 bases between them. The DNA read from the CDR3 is TGTGCCAGCAGCTTAGTGCTGACTAGGGGTTTTTACGAG. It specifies CASSLVLTRGFYE. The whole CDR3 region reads CASSLVLTRGFYEQYF. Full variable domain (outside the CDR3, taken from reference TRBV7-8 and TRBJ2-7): GAGVSQSPRYKVAKRGQDVALRCDPISGHVSLFWYQQALGQGPEFLTYFQNEAQLDKSGLPSDRFFAERPEGSVSTLKIQRTQQEDSAVYLCASSLVLTRGFYEQYFGPGTRLTVT.

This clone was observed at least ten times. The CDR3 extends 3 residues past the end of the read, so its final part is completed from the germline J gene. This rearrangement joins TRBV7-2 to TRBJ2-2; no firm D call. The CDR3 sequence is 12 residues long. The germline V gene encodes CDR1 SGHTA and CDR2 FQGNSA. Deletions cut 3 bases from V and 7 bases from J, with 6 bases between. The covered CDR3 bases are TGTGCCAGCAGCTTCTATGGCGGGGAG. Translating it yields CASSFYGGE. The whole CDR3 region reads CASSFYGGELFF.

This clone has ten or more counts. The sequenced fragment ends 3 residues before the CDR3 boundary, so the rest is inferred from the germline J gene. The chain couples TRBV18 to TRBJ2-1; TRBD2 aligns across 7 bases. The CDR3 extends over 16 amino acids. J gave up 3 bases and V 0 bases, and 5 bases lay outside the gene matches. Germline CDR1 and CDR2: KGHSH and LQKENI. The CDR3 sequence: CASSPPTTSYYNEQFF. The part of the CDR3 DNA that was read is TGTGCCAGCTCACCACCGACGACTAGCTACTACAATGAG.

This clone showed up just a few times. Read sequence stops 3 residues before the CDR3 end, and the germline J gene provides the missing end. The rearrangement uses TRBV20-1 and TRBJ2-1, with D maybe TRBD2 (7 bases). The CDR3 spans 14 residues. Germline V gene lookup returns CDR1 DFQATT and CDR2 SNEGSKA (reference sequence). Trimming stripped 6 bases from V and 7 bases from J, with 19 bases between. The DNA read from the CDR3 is TGCAGTGCCCCTAGAGGCGGGGGCCCAAATGAG. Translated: CSAPRGGGPNE. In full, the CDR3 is CSAPRGGGPNEQFF.

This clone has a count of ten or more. The CDR3 loop reads CASPILAGGNTGELFF. The DNA read from the CDR3 is TGTGCCAGCCCGATACTAGCGGGAGGAAACACCGGGGAG. V gene TRBV7-8 combines with J gene TRBJ2-2; 12 nucleotides agree with TRBD2. The CDR3 end falls 3 residues outside the read, so it is completed with the germline J gene. CDR3 size: 16 residues. Germline CDR1 SGHVS, CDR2 FQNEAQ. V lost 8 bases to trimming and J lost 2 bases; unmatched junction nucleotides: 6.

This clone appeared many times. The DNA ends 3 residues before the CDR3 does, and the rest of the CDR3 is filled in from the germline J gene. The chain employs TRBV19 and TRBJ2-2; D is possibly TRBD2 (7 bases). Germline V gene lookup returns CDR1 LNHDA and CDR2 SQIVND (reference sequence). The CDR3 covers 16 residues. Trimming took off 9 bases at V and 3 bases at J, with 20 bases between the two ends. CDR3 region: CASKKVGGGDTGELFF. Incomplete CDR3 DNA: TGTGCCAGCAAAAAGGTGGGAGGGGGGGACACCGGGGAG.

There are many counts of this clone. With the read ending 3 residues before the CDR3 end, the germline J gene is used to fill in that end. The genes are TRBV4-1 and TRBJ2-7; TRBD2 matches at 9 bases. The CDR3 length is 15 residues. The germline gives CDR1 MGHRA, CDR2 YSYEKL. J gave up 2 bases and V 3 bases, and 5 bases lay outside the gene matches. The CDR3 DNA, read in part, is TGCGCCAGCAGCCAGGGGGCGGGAGGGCCCTACGAG. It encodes CASSQGAGGPYE. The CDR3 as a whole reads CASSQGAGGPYEQYF.

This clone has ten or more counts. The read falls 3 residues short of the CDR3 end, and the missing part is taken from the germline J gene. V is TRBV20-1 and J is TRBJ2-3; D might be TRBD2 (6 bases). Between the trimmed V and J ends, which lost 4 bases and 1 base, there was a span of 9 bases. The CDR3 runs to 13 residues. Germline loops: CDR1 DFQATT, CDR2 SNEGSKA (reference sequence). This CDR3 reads CSAMREGTDTQYF. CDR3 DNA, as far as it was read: TGCAGTGCTATGCGGGAAGGCACAGATACG.

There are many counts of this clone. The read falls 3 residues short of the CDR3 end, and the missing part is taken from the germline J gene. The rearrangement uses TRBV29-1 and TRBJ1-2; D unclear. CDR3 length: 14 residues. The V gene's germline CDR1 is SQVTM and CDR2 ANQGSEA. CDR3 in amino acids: CSVESEAGWETYTF. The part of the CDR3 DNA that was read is TGCAGCGTTGAAAGTGAAGCGGGCTGGGAGACC.

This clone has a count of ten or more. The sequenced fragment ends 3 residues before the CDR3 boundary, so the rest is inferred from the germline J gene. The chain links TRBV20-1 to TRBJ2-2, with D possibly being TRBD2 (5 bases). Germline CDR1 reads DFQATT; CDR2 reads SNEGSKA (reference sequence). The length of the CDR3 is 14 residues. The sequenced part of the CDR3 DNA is TGCAGTGCTAGGGACTTCTCCCTTGATGAAAAG. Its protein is CSARDFSLDEK. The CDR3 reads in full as CSARDFSLDEKLFF.

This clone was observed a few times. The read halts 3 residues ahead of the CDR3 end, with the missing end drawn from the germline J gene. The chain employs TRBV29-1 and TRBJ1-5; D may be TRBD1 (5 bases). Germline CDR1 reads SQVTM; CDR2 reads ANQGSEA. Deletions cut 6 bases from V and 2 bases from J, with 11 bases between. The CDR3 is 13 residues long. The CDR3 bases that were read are TGCAGCGTAGCTGCAGGGCGCAATCAGCCC. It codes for CSVAAGRNQP. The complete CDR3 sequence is CSVAAGRNQPQHF.

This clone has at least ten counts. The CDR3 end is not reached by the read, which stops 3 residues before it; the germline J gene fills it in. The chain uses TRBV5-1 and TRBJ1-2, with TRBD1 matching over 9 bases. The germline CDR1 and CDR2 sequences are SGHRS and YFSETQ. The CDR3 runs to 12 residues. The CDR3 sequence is CASSQQGAGYTF. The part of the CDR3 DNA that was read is TGCGCCAGCAGCCAACAGGGGGCGGGC.

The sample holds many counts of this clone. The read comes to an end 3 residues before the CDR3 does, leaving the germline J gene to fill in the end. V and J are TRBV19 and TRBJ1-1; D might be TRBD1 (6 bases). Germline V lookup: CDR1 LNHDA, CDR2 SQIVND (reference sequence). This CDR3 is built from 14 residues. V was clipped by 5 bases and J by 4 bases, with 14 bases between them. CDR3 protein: CASSPPGHFTEAFF. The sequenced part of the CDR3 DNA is TGTGCCAGTAGTCCTCCGGGACACTTCACTGAA.

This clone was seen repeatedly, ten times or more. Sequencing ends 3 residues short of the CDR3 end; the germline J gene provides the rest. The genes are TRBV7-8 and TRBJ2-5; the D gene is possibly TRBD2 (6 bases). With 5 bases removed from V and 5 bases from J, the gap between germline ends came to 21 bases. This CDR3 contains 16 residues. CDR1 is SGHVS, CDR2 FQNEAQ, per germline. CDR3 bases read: TGTGCCAGCAGCCCCCGAGGGACTTCAGCGGCTGAGACC. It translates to CASSPRGTSAAET. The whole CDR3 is CASSPRGTSAAETQYF.

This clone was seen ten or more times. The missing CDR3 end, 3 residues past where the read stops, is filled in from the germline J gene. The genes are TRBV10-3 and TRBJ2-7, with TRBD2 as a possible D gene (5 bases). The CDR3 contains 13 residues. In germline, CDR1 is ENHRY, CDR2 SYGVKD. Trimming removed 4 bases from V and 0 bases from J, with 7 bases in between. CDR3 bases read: TGTGCCATCAGTGGGCGGGCCTCCTACGAG. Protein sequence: CAISGRASYE. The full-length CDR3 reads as CAISGRASYEQYF.

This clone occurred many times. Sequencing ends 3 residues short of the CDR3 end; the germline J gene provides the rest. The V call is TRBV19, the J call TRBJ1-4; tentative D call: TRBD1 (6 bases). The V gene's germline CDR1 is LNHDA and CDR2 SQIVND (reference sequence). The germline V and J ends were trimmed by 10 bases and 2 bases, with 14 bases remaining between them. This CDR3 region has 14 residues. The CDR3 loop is CAIEQGTTNEKLFF. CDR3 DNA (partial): TGTGCCATCGAACAGGGCACGACTAATGAAAAA.

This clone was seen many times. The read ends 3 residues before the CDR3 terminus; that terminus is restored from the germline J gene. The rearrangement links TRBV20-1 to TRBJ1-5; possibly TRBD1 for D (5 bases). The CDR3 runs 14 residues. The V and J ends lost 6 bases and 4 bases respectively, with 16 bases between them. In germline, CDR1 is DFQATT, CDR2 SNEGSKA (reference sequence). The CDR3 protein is CSAQPFGGNQPQHF. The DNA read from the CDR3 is TGCAGTGCCCAACCATTCGGGGGAAATCAGCCC.

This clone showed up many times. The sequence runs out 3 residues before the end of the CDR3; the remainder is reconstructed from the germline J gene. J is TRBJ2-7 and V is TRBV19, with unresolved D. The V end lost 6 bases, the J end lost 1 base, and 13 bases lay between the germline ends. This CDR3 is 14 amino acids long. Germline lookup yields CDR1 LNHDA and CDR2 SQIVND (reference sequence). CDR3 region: CASSTIAGSYEQYF. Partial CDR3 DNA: TGTGCCAGTAGCACCATAGCCGGGTCCTACGAG.

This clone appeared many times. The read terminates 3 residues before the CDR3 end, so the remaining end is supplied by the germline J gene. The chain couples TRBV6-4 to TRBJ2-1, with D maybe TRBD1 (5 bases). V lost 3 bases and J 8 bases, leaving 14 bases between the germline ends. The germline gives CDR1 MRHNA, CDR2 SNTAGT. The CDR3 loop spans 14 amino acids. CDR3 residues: CASSEGPAGYEQFF. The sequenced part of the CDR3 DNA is TGTGCCAGCAGTGAGGGGCCCGCTGGGTATGAG.

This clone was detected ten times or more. CDR3 DNA, as far as it was read: TGTGCCAGCAGTGGTAGACAGGGTGAAAATGGC. It encodes CASSGRQGENG. The full CDR3 protein is CASSGRQGENGYTF. The chain recombines TRBV6-1 with TRBJ1-2, with TRBD1 matching over 7 bases. The read gets to within 3 residues of the CDR3 end, and the germline J gene fills in the rest. CDR1 and CDR2 from the germline V gene are MNHNS and SASEGT. This CDR3 has 14 amino acids. V lost 4 bases and J lost 6; bases outside the gene matches: 8.

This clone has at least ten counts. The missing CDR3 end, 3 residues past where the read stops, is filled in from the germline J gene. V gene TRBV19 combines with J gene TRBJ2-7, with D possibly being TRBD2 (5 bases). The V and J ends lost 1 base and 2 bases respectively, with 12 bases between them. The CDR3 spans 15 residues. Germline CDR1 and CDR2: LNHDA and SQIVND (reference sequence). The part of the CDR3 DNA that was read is TGTGCCAGTAGTATAGCTGGACGGGGAACCTACGAG. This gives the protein CASSIAGRGTYE. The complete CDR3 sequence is CASSIAGRGTYEQYF.

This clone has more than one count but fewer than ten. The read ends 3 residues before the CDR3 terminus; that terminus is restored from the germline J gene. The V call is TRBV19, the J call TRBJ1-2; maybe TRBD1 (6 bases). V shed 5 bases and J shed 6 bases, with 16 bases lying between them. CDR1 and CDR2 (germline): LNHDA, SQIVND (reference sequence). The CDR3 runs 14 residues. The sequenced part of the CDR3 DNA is TGTGCCAGTAGTGCGGACAGCATCACCCATGGC. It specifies CASSADSITHG. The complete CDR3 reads CASSADSITHGYTF.

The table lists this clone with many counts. This CDR3 is CASSKWTSGASTDTQYF. The DNA read from the CDR3 is TGTGCCAGCAGCAAGTGGACTAGCGGGGCTAGCACAGATACG. The chain couples TRBV7-6 to TRBJ2-3; 12 bases map to TRBD2. The CDR3 extends 3 residues past the end of the read, so its final part is completed from the germline J gene. The J segment lost 0 bases and the V segment lost 5 bases, leaving 6 bases of the junction unmatched. CDR3 length: 17 residues. The germline V gene has CDR1 SGHVS and CDR2 FNYEAQ.

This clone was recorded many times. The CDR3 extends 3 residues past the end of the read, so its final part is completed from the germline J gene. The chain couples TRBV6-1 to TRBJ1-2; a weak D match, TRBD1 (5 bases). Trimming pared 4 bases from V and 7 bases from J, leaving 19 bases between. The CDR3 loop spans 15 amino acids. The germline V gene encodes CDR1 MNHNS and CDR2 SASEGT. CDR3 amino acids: CASSARRQGVGGYTF. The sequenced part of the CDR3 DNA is TGTGCCAGCAGTGCCCGGCGCCAGGGTGTCGGTGGC.

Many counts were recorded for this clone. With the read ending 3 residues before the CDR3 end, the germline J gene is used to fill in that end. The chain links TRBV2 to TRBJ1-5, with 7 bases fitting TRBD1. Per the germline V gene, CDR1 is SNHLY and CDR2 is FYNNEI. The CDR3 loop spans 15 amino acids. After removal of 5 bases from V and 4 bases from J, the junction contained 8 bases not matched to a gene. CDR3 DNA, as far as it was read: TGTGCCAGCAGTTTCGGGGACAGCCCAAATCAGCCC. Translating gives CASSFGDSPNQP. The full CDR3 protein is CASSFGDSPNQPQHF.

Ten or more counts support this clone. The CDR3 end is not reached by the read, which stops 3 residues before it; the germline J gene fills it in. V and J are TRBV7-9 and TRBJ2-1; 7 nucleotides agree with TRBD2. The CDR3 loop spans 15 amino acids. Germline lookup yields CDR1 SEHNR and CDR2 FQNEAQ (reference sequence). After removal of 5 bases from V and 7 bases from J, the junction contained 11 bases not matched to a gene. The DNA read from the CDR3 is TGTGCCAGCAGCATGCGGACTAGTTTGGAGAATGAG. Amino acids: CASSMRTSLENE. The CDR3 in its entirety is CASSMRTSLENEQFF.

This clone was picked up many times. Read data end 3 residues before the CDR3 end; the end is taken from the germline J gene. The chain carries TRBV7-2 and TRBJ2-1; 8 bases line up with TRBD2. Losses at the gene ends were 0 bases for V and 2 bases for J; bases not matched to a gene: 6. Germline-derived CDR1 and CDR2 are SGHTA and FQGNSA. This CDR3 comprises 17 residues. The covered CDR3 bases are TGTGCCAGCAGCTTAGCCTTAGCGGGGCAACCCTACAATGAG. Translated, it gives CASSLALAGQPYNE. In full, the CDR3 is CASSLALAGQPYNEQFF.